This T cell receptor beta chain stems from a study of OX40 agonist ivuxolimab in advanced cancers. On the study more broadly: Males comprised 82.7% of the group, whose mean age was roughly 60 years (range 23 to 79).

Germline values: CDR1 MDHEN, CDR2 SYDVKM. Germline trimming cut 6 bases from V and 1 base from J; bases unmatched to any gene: 1. The CDR3 sequence is 13 residues long. Sequencing was performed with immunoSEQ multiplex PCR; in TCRdb, only in-frame clones are kept and a portion is missing. The sample includes tens of thousands of clones, approximately 90% of them seen just once. Sampling times: baseline, cycle 4 day 1, cycle 7 day 1. For this clone: Its target is unknown.

Study findings and constraints: Among expanded peripheral T cells, antigen specificity went undetermined. More expanded clones were found, on average, in CD8+ than in CD4+ T cells.

The source material was CD4+ or CD8+ T cells sorted from blood, sampled in a trial of the OX40 agonist ivuxolimab. V is TRBV28 and J is TRBJ1-2; 8 nucleotides align to TRBD1. The receptor was isolated from an adult with an advanced solid tumor such as melanoma, head and neck, liver or kidney cancer. The CDR3 spells CASRDRVNYGYTF. CDR3 bases: TGTGCCAGCAGGGACAGGGTTAACTATGGCTACACCTTC.